The rows below give T cell receptor beta chains drawn from one sample of a study of cytomegalovirus exposure and HLA in healthy donors. This table comes from immunoSEQ multiplex PCR, and its TCRdb copy is limited to in-frame clones, with some not included. Of about 160,000 clones in the sample, roughly 79% were seen once. Sample: PBMCs. These TCRs come from a woman between 45 and 65 years old in good health and CMV-seronegative. The CDR3 runs from the conserved cysteine through the conserved F or W. The D gene is left open where the match is weak. Some rows have no size entry. The others give once, few or many, or a class for an expanded clone.

CDR3nt: TGTGCCAGCAGCGACAGGACAGGGAATCAGCCCCAGCATTTT; CDR3aa: CASSDRTGNQPQHF; v_gene: TRBV2; d_gene: TRBD1; j_gene: TRBJ1-5; abundance: NA
CDR3nt: TGTGCCAGCAGCCGGACAGACGCTAGGTATGGCTACACCTTC; CDR3aa: CASSRTDARYGYTF; v_gene: TRBV27; d_gene: NA; j_gene: TRBJ1-2; abundance: NA
CDR3nt: TGCGCCAGCAGCCAAGAAACGACTGGATCTGGAAACACCATATATTTT; CDR3aa: CASSQETTGSGNTIYF; v_gene: TRBV4-3; d_gene: NA; j_gene: TRBJ1-3; abundance: NA
CDR3nt: TGTGCCATCGCCTTTGGCGGGAGCCCCTACAATGAGCAGTTCTTC; CDR3aa: CAIAFGGSPYNEQFF; v_gene: TRBV7-9; d_gene: TRBD2; j_gene: TRBJ2-1; abundance: NA
CDR3nt: TGCGCCAGCAGCTTGCAGGAGAACACTGAAGCTTTCTTT; CDR3aa: CASSLQENTEAFF; v_gene: TRBV5-1; d_gene: NA; j_gene: TRBJ1-1; abundance: NA
CDR3nt: TGTGCCAGTAGTATAGCCCCGGTGCAGGGCCACAATCAGCCCCAGCATTTT; CDR3aa: CASSIAPVQGHNQPQHF; v_gene: TRBV19; d_gene: NA; j_gene: TRBJ1-5; abundance: NA
CDR3nt: TGTGCAAGTCGCTTACCACCCAGACAGGGTCCAGCCTACGAGCAGTACTTC; CDR3aa: CASRLPPRQGPAYEQYF; v_gene: TRBV12-2; d_gene: NA; j_gene: TRBJ2-7; abundance: NA
CDR3nt: TGTGCCAGCAGCGGACAGGCGGGCGAGCAGTACTTC; CDR3aa: CASSGQAGEQYF; v_gene: TRBV11-2; d_gene: TRBD1; j_gene: TRBJ2-7; abundance: NA
CDR3nt: TGTGCCAGCAGCTTAGATACAAGTGGCAATCAGCCCCAGCATTTT; CDR3aa: CASSLDTSGNQPQHF; v_gene: TRBV7-2; d_gene: NA; j_gene: TRBJ1-5; abundance: NA
CDR3nt: TGCGCCAGCAGCTTGTTCGGGACAGACGGAGAAAAACTGTTTTTT; CDR3aa: CASSLFGTDGEKLFF; v_gene: TRBV5-1; d_gene: TRBD1; j_gene: TRBJ1-4; abundance: NA
CDR3nt: TGTGCCAGCAGTGAGGGGGGGAGCAATCAGCCCCAGCATTTT; CDR3aa: CASSEGGSNQPQHF; v_gene: TRBV27; d_gene: NA; j_gene: TRBJ1-5; abundance: NA
CDR3nt: TGTGCCAGCAGCACAAAACAGGGAAACTATGGCTACACCTTC; CDR3aa: CASSTKQGNYGYTF; v_gene: TRBV5-4; d_gene: NA; j_gene: TRBJ1-2; abundance: NA
CDR3nt: TGTGCCAGTTCTAGCGGGGGGGCCCCCGAGCAGTACTTC; CDR3aa: CASSSGGAPEQYF; v_gene: TRBV19; d_gene: TRBD2; j_gene: TRBJ2-7; abundance: NA
CDR3nt: TGTGCCAGCAGCTTTATTGGGAGGATGTACGGGACCCGTACATCAGATACGCAGTATTTT; CDR3aa: CASSFIGRMYGTRTSDTQYF; v_gene: TRBV7-6; d_gene: NA; j_gene: TRBJ2-3; abundance: NA
CDR3nt: TGTGCCAGCAGTGACAATCCCACGAGGAGCACTAATGAAAAACTGTTTTTT; CDR3aa: CASSDNPTRSTNEKLFF; v_gene: TRBV2; d_gene: NA; j_gene: TRBJ1-4; abundance: NA
CDR3nt: TGCGCCAGCAGCTCATCCTACGAGCAGTACTTC; CDR3aa: CASSSSYEQYF; v_gene: TRBV5-1; d_gene: NA; j_gene: TRBJ2-7; abundance: NA
CDR3nt: TGTGCCAGCTCTAGAGGAGCAAACACCGGGGAGCTGTTTTTT; CDR3aa: CASSRGANTGELFF; v_gene: TRBV18; d_gene: NA; j_gene: TRBJ2-2; abundance: NA
CDR3nt: TGCGCCAGCTCGGGACAAACGAACACTGAAGCTTTCTTT; CDR3aa: CASSGQTNTEAFF; v_gene: TRBV5-1; d_gene: NA; j_gene: TRBJ1-1; abundance: NA
CDR3nt: TGTGCCAGCAGCGTAGTAGGGACTAGCGGGCAGACCCAGTACTTC; CDR3aa: CASSVVGTSGQTQYF; v_gene: TRBV9; d_gene: TRBD2; j_gene: TRBJ2-5; abundance: NA
CDR3nt: TGCGCCAGCAGCCAAGCGAGATACAGGGGGCCCTCTTATTACGAGCAGTACTTC; CDR3aa: CASSQARYRGPSYYEQYF; v_gene: TRBV4-1; d_gene: TRBD1; j_gene: TRBJ2-7; abundance: once
CDR3nt: TGCGCCAGCAGCTGGGCCCCAGGGGCAAACACTGAAGCTTTCTTT; CDR3aa: CASSWAPGANTEAFF; v_gene: TRBV5-1; d_gene: NA; j_gene: TRBJ1-1; abundance: NA
CDR3nt: TGTGCCAGCAGTTTAAGTCAGGGTGGAGTTACAGATACGCAGTATTTT; CDR3aa: CASSLSQGGVTDTQYF; v_gene: TRBV28; d_gene: NA; j_gene: TRBJ2-3; abundance: NA
CDR3nt: TGTGCCAGCAGCCCAGCGGCATCCTACAATGAGCAGTTCTTC; CDR3aa: CASSPAASYNEQFF; v_gene: TRBV7-2; d_gene: NA; j_gene: TRBJ2-1; abundance: NA
CDR3nt: TGTGCCAGCAGTGAAGACAGGGGGCTAGGTGAAGCTTTCTTT; CDR3aa: CASSEDRGLGEAFF; v_gene: TRBV2; d_gene: TRBD1; j_gene: TRBJ1-1; abundance: NA
CDR3nt: TGCGCCAGCAGCCAAGAGGGACAGGGATACACTGAAGCTTTCTTT; CDR3aa: CASSQEGQGYTEAFF; v_gene: TRBV4-3; d_gene: TRBD1; j_gene: TRBJ1-1; abundance: few
CDR3nt: TGTGCCAGCAGCGTAACAGGGGTTGGTTTTACTGAAGCTTTCTTT; CDR3aa: CASSVTGVGFTEAFF; v_gene: TRBV9; d_gene: TRBD1; j_gene: TRBJ1-1; abundance: NA
CDR3nt: TGCGCCAGCAGCCAAGTGTATGGGGGCGTTTCCTCTGGGGCCAACGTCCTGACTTTC; CDR3aa: CASSQVYGGVSSGANVLTF; v_gene: TRBV4-3; d_gene: NA; j_gene: TRBJ2-6; abundance: NA